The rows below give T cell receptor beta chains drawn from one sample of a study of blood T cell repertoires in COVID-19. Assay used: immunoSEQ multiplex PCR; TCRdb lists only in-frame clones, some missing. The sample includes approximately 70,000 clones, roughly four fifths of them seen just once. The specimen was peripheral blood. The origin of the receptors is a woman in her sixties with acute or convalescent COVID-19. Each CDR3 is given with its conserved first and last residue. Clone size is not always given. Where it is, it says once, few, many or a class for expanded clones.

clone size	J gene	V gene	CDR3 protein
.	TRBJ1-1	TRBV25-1	CASSAVGGKTEAFF
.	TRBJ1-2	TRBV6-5	CASSNTGTYGYTF
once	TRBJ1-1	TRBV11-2	CASRDRTGAGVEAFF
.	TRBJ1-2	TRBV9	CASSSGTGKYGYTF
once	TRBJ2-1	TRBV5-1	CASGPGGYANNEQFF
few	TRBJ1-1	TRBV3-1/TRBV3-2	CASSQTGGRGNTEAFF
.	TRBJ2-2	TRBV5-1	CASRLTTGMGTGELFF
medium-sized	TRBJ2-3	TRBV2	CASNVGQPGNTQYF
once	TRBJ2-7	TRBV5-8	CASSGRGRSSYEQYF
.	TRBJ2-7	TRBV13	CASSLVGGSGYYEQYF
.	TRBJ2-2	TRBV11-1	CASRGQQNTGELFF
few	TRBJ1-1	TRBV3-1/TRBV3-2	CASSPSREGKAFF
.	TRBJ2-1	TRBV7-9	CASSHSGAGPYNEQFF
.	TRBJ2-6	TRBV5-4	CASRGQLGGANVLTF
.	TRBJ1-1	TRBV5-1	CASLDDRDRGRNTEAFF
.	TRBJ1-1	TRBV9	CASSVLQDLEAFF
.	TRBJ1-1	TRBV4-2	CASSQVGTDEAFF
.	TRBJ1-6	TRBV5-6	CASSFTGSPLHF
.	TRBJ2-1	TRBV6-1	CASSEFTGSYNEQFF
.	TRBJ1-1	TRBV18	CASSTSGTGEAFF
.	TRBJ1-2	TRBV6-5	CASRPSGTVYGYTF
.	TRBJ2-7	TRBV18	CASSAQAAEQYF
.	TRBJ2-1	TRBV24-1	CAPGGPYNEQFF
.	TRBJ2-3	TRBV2	CASRPTSDWEDTQYF
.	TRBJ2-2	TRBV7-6	CASSSPAGGDTGELFF
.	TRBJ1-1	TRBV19	CASPSSPVNTEAFF
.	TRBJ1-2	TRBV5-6	CASSTDRVVYGYTF
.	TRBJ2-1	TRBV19	CASRSLAGGPKGYNEQFF
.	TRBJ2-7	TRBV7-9	CASSSPKGQSYEQYF
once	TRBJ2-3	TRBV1	CTSSQGAGSTDTQYF
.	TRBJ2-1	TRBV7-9	CASSVAGGEVNEQFF
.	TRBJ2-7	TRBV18	CASSPVVSGQGTYEQYF
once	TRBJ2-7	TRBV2	CASNLETYEQYF
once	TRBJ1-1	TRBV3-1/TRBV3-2	CASSQPQGTEAFF
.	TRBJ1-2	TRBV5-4	CASQSGQMGANYGYTF
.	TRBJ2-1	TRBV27	CASSPGGAGVEFF
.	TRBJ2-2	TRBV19	CATGDRPEATGELFF
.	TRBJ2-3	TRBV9	CASSVSSGGAGDTQYF
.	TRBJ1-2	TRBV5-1	CASSASGVLYGYTF
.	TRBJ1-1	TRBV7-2	CASLQGQVTEAFF
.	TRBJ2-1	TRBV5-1	CASSSVGEYNEQFF
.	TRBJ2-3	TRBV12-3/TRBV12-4	CASSPASGNTQYF
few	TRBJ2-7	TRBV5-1	CASSLDVTGNEQYF
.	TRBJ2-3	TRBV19	CASTPTRGGATDTQYF
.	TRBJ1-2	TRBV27	CASSLSLQGVYTF
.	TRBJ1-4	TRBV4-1	CASSQGQDLGEKLFF
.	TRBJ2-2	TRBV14	CASRKTGLNTGELFF
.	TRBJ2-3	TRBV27	CASSFNGGGTDTQYF
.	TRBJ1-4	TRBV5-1	CASSLVGRPPEKLFF
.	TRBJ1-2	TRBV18	CASSPPEGGYTF
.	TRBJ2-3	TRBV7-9	CASSLDGGAGDTQYF